This entry is about one TCR beta chain. Its cognate antigen is unknown. CDR3 length equals 17 residues. The germline gives CDR1 ENHRY, CDR2 SYGVKD. V was pared by 4 bases and J by 10 bases, with 17 bases of the junction left unmatched. The sample is drawn from a study of response to subunit inactivated influenza vaccine. TCRdb re-called the RT-PCR reads with MiXCR, one entry per CDR3 protein. The sample holds about 650,000 distinct CDR3 sequences; roughly 14% are singletons and the top ten take under 14%. Study observations and caveats: Researchers suggested that each seasonal influenza vaccination recruits few new T cells.

This receptor was taken from a man aged 45 to 65 who received an inactivated influenza vaccine. Sequences were derived from PBMCs from blood, sampled 11 to 12 days after vaccination. The chain recombines TRBV10-3 with TRBJ2-1, with 9 bases identical to TRBD1. This CDR3 is CAISVISGTGSVGEQFF. Here the CDR3 DNA reads TGTGCCATCAGTGTAATATCCGGGACAGGGTCGGTAGGCGAGCAGTTCTTC.